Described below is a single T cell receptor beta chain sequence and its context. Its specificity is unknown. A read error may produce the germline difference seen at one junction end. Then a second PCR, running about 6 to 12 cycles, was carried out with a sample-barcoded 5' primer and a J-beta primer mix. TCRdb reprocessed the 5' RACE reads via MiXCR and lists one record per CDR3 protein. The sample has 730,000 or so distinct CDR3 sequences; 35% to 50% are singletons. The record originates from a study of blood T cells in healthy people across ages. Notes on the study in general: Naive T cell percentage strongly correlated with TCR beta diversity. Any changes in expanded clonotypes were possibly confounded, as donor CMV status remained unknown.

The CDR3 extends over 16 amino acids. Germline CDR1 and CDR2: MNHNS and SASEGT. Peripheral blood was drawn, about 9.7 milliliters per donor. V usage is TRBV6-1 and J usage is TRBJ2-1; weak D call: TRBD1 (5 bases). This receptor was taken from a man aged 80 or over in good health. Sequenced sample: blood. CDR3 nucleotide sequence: TGTGCCAGCGGTGATTGGAACAGGTCTAAATACAATGAGCAGTTCTTC. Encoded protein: CASGDWNRSKYNEQFF.